The entry below describes one TCR beta chain. Trimming took 5 bases from V and 0 from J, leaving 7 bases between them. Germline CDR1 is LNHDA and CDR2 is SQIVND (reference sequence). The CDR3 runs 14 residues. This specimen comes from a study of blood T cell repertoires in COVID-19. Study at large: From T cells, B-cell-depleted T cells, or PBMCs came the material, which was cDNA or gDNA.

Measured with immunoSEQ multiplex PCR; TCRdb has only the in-frame clones, and not every one. The sample includes approximately 140,000 clones, about 88% seen only once; the top ten take about 10%. The sequence was obtained from a man aged 50 to 59 with active or convalescent COVID-19. Sequencing used peripheral blood. The gene calls are TRBV19 and TRBJ1-4; D is ambiguous. In nucleotides, the CDR3 is TGTGCCAGTAGTGTGACTTCAACTAATGAAAAACTGTTTTTT. Translated: CASSVTSTNEKLFF.